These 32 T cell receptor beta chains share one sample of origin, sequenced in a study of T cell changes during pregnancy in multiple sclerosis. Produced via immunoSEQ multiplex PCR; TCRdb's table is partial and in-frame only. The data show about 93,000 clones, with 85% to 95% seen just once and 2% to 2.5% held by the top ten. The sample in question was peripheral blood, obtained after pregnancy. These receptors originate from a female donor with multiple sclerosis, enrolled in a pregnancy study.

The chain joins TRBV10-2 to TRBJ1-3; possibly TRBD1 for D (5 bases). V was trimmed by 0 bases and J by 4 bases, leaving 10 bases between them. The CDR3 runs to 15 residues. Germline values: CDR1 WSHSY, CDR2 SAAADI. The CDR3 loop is CASSESTGSGNTIYF. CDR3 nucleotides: TGCGCCAGCAGTGAGTCTACAGGCTCGGGAAACACCATATATTTT.

The CDR3 loop is CAWSIRRAETQYF. The DNA of the CDR3 is TGTGCCTGGAGTATTCGGCGGGCGGAGACCCAGTACTTC. This chain uses TRBV30 with TRBJ2-5; D may be TRBD2 (5 bases). V lost 2 bases, J lost 5 bases, and 12 bases lay in between. CDR3 size: 13 residues. Germline CDR1 is GTSNPN and CDR2 is SVGIG (reference sequence).

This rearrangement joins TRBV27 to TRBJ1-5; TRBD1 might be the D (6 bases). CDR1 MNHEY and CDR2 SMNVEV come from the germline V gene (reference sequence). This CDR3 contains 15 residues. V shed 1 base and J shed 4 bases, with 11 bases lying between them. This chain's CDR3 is CASSLWAGANQPQHF. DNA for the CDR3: TGTGCCAGCAGTTTATGGGCAGGGGCAAATCAGCCCCAGCATTTT.

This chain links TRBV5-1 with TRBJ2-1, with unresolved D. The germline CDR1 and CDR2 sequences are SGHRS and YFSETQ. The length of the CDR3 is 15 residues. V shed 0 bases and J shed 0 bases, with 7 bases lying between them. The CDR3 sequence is CASSLALSSYNEQFF. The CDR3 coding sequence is TGCGCCAGCAGCTTGGCGCTCAGCTCCTACAATGAGCAGTTCTTC.

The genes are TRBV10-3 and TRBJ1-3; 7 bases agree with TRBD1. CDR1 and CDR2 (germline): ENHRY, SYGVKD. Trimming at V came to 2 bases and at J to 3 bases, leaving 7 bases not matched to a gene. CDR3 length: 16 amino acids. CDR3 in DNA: TGTGCCATCAGTGAGCGAGACAGGGATTTTGGAAACACCATATATTTT. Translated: CAISERDRDFGNTIYF.

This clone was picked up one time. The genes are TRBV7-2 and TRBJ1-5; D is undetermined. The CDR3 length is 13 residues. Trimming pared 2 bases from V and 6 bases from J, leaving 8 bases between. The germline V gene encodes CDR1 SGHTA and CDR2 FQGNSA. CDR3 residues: CASSLFRGQPQHF. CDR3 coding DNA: TGTGCCAGCAGCTTATTCCGGGGTCAGCCCCAGCATTTT.

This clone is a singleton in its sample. CDR3 in DNA: TGTGCCAGCAGCTTACCCCGACAGGGCCCCTACGAGCAGTACTTC. Translated: CASSLPRQGPYEQYF. The chain carries TRBV7-9 and TRBJ2-7, with 7 positions matching TRBD1. CDR3 length: 15 residues. J was trimmed by 2 bases and V by 2 bases; bases with no gene match: 6. From germline, CDR1 is SEHNR and CDR2 FQNEAQ (reference sequence).

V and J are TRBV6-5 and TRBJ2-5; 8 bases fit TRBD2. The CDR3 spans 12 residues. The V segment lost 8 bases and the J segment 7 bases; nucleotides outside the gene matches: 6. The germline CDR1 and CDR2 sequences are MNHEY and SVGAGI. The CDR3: CASGERESTQYF. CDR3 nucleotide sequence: TGTGCCAGCGGGGAGCGGGAGTCGACCCAGTACTTC.

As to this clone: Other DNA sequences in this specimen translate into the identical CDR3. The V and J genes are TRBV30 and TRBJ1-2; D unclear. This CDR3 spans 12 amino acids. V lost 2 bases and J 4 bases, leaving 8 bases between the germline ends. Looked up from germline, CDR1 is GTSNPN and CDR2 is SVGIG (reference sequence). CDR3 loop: CAWSREFYGYTF. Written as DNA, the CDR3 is TGTGCCTGGAGTAGGGAGTTCTATGGCTACACCTTC. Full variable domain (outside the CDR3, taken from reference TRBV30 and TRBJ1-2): SQTIHQWPATLVQPVGSPLSLECTVEGTSNPNLYWYRQAAGRGLQLLFYSVGIGQISSEVPQNLSASRPQDRQFILSSKKLLLSDSGFYLCAWSREFYGYTFGSGTRLTVV.

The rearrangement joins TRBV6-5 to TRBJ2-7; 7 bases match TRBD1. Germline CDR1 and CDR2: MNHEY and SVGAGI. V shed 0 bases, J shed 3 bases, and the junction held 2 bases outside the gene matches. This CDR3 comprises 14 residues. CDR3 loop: CASSYSTGNYEQYF. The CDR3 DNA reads TGTGCCAGCAGTTACTCGACAGGGAACTACGAGCAGTACTTC.

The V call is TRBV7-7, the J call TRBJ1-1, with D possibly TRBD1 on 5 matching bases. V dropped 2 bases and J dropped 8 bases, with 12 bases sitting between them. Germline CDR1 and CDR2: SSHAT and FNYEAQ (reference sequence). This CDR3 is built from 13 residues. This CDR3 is CASSLNQGSEAFF. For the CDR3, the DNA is TGTGCCAGCAGCTTAAATCAGGGTTCCGAAGCTTTCTTT.

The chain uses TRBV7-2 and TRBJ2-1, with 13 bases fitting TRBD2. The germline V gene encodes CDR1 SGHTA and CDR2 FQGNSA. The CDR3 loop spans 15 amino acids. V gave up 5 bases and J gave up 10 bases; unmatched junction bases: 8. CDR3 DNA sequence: TGTGCCAGCAGCGGCCCGGGACTAGCGGGAAGCGAGCAGTTCTTC. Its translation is CASSGPGLAGSEQFF.

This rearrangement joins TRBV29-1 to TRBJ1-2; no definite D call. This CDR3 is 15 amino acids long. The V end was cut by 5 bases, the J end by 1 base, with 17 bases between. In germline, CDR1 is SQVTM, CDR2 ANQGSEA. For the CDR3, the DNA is TGCAGCGTTTATCAGGTGATCTACAATAACTATGGCTACACCTTC. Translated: CSVYQVIYNNYGYTF.

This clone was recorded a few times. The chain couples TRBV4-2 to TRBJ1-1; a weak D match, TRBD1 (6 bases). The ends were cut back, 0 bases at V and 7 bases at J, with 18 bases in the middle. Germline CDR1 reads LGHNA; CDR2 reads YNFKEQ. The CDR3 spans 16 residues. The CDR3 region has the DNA TGTGCCAGCAGCCAAGAGGTGGGGGGCCCGGGGGGTGAAGCTTTCTTT. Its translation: CASSQEVGGPGGEAFF.

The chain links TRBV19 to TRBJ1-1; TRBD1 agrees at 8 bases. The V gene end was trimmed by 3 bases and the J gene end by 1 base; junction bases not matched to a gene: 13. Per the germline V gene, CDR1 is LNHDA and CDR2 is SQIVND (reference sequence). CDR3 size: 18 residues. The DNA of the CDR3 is TGTGCCAGTAGTATTGGGAGGACAGGGTCGAGGGAGAACACTGAAGCTTTCTTT. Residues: CASSIGRTGSRENTEAFF.

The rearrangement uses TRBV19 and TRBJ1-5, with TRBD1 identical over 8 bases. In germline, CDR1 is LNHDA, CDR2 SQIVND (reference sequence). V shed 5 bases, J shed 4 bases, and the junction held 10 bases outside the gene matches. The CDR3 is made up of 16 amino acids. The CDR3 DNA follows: TGTGCCAGTAGTGGGTATGATACAGGGGGAAATCAGCCCCAGCATTTT. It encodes CASSGYDTGGNQPQHF.

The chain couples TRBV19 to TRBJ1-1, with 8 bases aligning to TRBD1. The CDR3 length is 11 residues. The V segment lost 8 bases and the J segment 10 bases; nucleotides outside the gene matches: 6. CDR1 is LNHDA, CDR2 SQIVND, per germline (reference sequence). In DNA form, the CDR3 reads TGTGCCAGTCACAGACAGGGGCCAGCTTTCTTT. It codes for CASHRQGPAFF.

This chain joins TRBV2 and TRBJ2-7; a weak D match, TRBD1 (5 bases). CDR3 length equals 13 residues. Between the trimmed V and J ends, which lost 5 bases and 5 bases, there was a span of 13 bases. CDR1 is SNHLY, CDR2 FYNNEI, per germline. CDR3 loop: CASSPRANNEQYF. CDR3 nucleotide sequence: TGTGCCAGCAGTCCCAGGGCTAACAACGAGCAGTACTTC.

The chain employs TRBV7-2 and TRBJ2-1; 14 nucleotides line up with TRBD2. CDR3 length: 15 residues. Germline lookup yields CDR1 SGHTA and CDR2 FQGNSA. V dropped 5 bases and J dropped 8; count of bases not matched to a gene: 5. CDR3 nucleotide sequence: TGTGCCAGCAGCGAAGGGACTAGCGGGAGTGATGAGCAGTTCTTC. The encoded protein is CASSEGTSGSDEQFF.

In DNA, the CDR3 is TGTGCCAGCTCACCCGACGACAGCCCCTATAATTCACCCCTCCACTTT. It is translated as CASSPDDSPYNSPLHF. The gene calls are TRBV18 and TRBJ1-6, with D possibly matching TRBD1 (5 bases). The CDR3 runs to 16 residues. Trimming took 3 bases from V and 2 from J, leaving 11 bases between them. CDR1 is KGHSH and CDR2 is LQKENI in the germline V gene.

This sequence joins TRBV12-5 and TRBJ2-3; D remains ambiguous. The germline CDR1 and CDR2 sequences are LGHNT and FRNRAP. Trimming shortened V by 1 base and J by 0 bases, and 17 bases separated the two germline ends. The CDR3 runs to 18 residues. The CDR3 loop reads CASGLAYVGLTSTDTQYF. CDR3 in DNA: TGTGCTAGTGGTTTGGCATACGTGGGTTTGACTAGCACAGATACGCAGTATTTT.

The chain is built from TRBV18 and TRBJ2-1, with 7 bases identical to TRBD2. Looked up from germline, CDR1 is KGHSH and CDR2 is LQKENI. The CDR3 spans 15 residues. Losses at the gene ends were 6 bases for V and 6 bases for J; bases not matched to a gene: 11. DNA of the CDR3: TGTGCCAGCTCCCATCGGGGGGAGCCAGCCAATGAGCAGTTCTTC. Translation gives CASSHRGEPANEQFF.

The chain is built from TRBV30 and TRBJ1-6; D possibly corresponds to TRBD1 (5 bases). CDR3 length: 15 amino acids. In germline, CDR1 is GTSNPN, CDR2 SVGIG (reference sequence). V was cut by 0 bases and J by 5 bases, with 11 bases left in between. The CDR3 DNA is TGTGCCTGGAGTGTACGACAGTTAAATAATTCACCCCTCCACTTT. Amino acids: CAWSVRQLNNSPLHF.

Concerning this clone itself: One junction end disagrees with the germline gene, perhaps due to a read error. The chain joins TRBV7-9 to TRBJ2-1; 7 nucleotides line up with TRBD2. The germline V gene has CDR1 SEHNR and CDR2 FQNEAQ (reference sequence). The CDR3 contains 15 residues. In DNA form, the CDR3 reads TGTGCCAGCAGGGTCGGGGGTGGCGGGGAGGGCCCCCCCCTCTTC. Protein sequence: CASRVGGGGEGPPLF.

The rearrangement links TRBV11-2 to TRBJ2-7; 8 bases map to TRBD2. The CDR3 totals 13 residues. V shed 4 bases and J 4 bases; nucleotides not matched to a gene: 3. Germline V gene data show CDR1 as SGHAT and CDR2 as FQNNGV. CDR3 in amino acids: CASSSGTRYEQYF. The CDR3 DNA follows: TGTGCCAGCAGCTCCGGGACTAGGTACGAGCAGTACTTC.

The chain's CDR3 is CASSPRGQLAFF. In nucleotides, the CDR3 is TGTGCCAGCAGTCCACGTGGACAGCTTGCTTTCTTT. This chain connects TRBV6-5 to TRBJ1-1, with a possible D match to TRBD1 (6 bases). This CDR3 contains 12 residues. V lost 5 bases and J 11 bases, leaving 15 bases between the germline ends. The germline V gene has CDR1 MNHEY and CDR2 SVGAGI.

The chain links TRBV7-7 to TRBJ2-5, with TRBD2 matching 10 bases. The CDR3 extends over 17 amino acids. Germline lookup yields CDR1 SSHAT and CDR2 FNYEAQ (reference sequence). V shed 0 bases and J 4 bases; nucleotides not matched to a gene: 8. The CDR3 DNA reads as TGTGCCAGCAGCTTAGCGACGGCAGCGGGGGGGCGAGAGACCCAGTACTTC. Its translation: CASSLATAAGGRETQYF.

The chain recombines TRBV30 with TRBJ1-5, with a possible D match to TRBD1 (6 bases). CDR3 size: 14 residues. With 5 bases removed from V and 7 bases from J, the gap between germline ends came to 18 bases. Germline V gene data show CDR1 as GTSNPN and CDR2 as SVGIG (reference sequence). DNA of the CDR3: TGTGCCTGGGACCCGGGACAAACTCCGCAGCCCCAGCATTTT. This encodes CAWDPGQTPQPQHF.

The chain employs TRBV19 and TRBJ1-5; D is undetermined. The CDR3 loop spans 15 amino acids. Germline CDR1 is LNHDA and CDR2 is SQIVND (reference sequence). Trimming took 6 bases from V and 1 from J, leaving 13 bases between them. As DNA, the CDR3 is TGTGCCAGTAGCGAAGCAGGTCCAAGCAATCAGCCCCAGCATTTT. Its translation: CASSEAGPSNQPQHF.

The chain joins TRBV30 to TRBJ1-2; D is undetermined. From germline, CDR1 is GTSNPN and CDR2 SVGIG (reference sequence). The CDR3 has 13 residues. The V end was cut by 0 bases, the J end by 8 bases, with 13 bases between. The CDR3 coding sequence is TGTGCCTGGAGTGTGGGCCGTAGGCGCGGCTACACCTTC. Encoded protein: CAWSVGRRRGYTF.

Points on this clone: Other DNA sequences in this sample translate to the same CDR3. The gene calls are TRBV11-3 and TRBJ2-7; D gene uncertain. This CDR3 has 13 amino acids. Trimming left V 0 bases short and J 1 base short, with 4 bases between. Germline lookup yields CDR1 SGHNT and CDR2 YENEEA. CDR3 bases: TGTGCCAGCAGCTTAGATCCATCCTACGAGCAGTACTTC. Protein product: CASSLDPSYEQYF. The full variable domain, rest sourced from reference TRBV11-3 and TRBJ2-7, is EAGVVQSPRYKIIEKKQPVAFWCNPISGHNTLYWYLQNLGQGPELLIRYENEEAVDDSQLPKDRFSAERLKGVDSTLKIQPAELGDSAVYLCASSLDPSYEQYFGPGTRLTVT.

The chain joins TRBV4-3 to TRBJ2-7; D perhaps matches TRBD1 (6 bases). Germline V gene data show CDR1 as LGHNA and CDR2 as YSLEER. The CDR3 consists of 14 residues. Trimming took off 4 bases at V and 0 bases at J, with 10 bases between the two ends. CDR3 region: CASSPDRFSYEQYF. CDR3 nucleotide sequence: TGCGCCAGCAGCCCTGACAGGTTCTCCTACGAGCAGTACTTC.